A selection of T cell receptor beta chains follows, all from one sample in a study of CD8+CD57+ T cells in acquired aplastic anemia. TCRdb re-analysed the reads in MiXCR, keeping a single row per CDR3 protein. The sample holds 130,000 or so distinct CDR3 sequences, 40% seen once. The sample taken for sequencing was sorted CD4+, CD8+, or CD8+CD57+ T cells (not recorded which) from PBMCs. The receptors derive from a human donor with aplastic anemia. Each CDR3 is given with its conserved first and last residue. The order of the fields is J gene, D gene, CDR3 length, V gene, clone size, CDR3 DNA, CDR3 protein. D genes are given only for firm matches. Rows may omit the clone size; those that give it use once, few, many or a size class.

TRBJ1-1 NA 13 TRBV2 NA TGTGCCAGCAGCGAACTAGAAGGAACTGAAGCTTTCTTT CASSELEGTEAFF
TRBJ1-2 NA 14 TRBV19 NA TGTGCCAGTAGGGTCACAGGGTCGGGATATGGCTACACCTTC CASRVTGSGYGYTF
TRBJ2-6 NA 17 TRBV19 many TGTGCCAGTAGCCGCAGACGGGACCTCTCTGGGGCCAACGTCCTGACTTTC CASSRRRDLSGANVLTF
TRBJ1-2 TRBD1 16 TRBV7-3 many TGTGCCAGCAGCTTAACAGCACAGGGGGTTCGGTATGGCTACACCTTC CASSLTAQGVRYGYTF
TRBJ1-2 TRBD1 14 TRBV15 few TGTGCCACCAGCAGGGCGGGACAGAGGTATGGCTACACCTTC CATSRAGQRYGYTF
TRBJ2-3 TRBD2 16 TRBV5-1 NA TGCGCCAGCAGCTCCGGACTAGCGGGGCGCACAGATACGCAGTATTTT CASSSGLAGRTDTQYF
TRBJ1-6 NA 14 TRBV3-1 many TGTGCCAGCAGCCGAGGCACCGATAATTCACCCCTCCACTTT CASSRGTDNSPLHF
TRBJ1-6 NA 11 TRBV14 NA TGTGCCAGCAGCCAAGTCGGAGCCCTCCACTTT CASSQVGALHF
TRBJ1-2 NA 12 TRBV29-1 NA TGCAGCGTTGAAAAGGGCCCGGATGGCTACACCTTC CSVEKGPDGYTF
TRBJ2-7 TRBD2 15 TRBV20-1 NA TGCAGTGCTGGCAGTTCTAGCGGGGGGGCCAACGAGCAGTACTTC CSAGSSSGGANEQYF
TRBJ1-6 NA 12 TRBV19 NA TGCGCCAGTAGTTCCCGTTTTTCACCCCCCCACTTT CASSSRFSPPHF
TRBJ2-2 NA 17 TRBV7-8 many TGTGCCAGCAGCTCTTCCGTCGCGGGGAGGTCGACCGGGGAGCTGTTTTTT CASSSSVAGRSTGELFF
TRBJ1-1 NA 15 TRBV7-9 many TGTGCCAGCAGCTCACGGACAGTAGAGAACACTGAAGCTTTCTTT CASSSRTVENTEAFF
TRBJ2-7 TRBD2 12 TRBV29-1 NA TGCAGCGTTCGACTAGCGGGGTACGAGCAGTACTTC CSVRLAGYEQYF
TRBJ2-5 TRBD2 15 TRBV5-5 many TGTGCCAGCAGCTTGGTGTCTAGCGGGCAAGAGACCCAGTACTTC CASSLVSSGQETQYF
TRBJ1-5 TRBD1 16 TRBV29-1 NA TGCAGCGTTTCGGGGACAGGGGGCGGAAGCAATCAGCCCCAGCATTTT CSVSGTGGGSNQPQHF
TRBJ1-1 NA 13 TRBV29-1 many TGCAGCGCTTCGACAGGATCGAACACTGAAGCTTTCTTT CSASTGSNTEAFF
TRBJ1-6 NA 14 TRBV7-9 NA TGTGCCAGCAGCTTGTTGGGTCTCCGTGAGCACCTCCACTTT CASSLLGLREHLHF
TRBJ2-7 TRBD2 14 TRBV6-1 many TGTGCCAGCAGTGAAAGCGGGGGAGCCTACGAGCAGTACTTC CASSESGGAYEQYF
TRBJ2-7 NA 12 TRBV7-2 NA TGTGCCAGCAGCTTAGATTGGTACGAGCAGTACTTC CASSLDWYEQYF
TRBJ1-1 NA 13 TRBV7-9 many TGTGCCAGCAGCTTAGGCTCGAACACTGAAGCTTTCTTT CASSLGSNTEAFF
TRBJ1-3 NA 17 TRBV13 many TGTGCCAGCAGCTTAGGCTACCGACGGTACTCTGGAAACACCATATATTTT CASSLGYRRYSGNTIYF